This is a list of T cell receptor beta chains from one sample in a study of T cell changes during pregnancy in multiple sclerosis. Here immunoSEQ multiplex PCR was the method, and the copy in TCRdb shows in-frame clones only, minus some. The sample yields about 60,000 clones, about 90% seen once. The sequencing used CD4+ T cells from peripheral blood mononuclear cells, collected in the second trimester of pregnancy. The receptors stem from a female donor with multiple sclerosis, enrolled in a pregnancy study. Both conserved end residues are part of each CDR3. Fields, in order: V gene, J gene, D gene, clone size, CDR3 DNA, CDR3 protein. D genes are given only for firm matches. Clone size appears in some rows only: once, few, many, or a class for an expanded clone.

TRBV5-1	TRBJ2-6	TRBD1	-	TGCGCCAGCAGCCGGACAGGCTCTGGGGCCAACGTCCTGACTTTC	CASSRTGSGANVLTF
TRBV2	TRBJ2-1	TRBD1	-	TGTGCCAGCAGTGAACCGTCAGGACAGGGGGCAAAAAATGAGCAGTTCTTC	CASSEPSGQGAKNEQFF
TRBV7-9	TRBJ2-1	TRBD1	-	TGTGCCAGCAGCGTCCGACAGGGGGCCCACAATGAGCAGTTCTTC	CASSVRQGAHNEQFF
TRBV19	TRBJ1-2	-	-	TGTGCCAGTAGTCTGAACGGGAACTATGGCTACACCTTC	CASSLNGNYGYTF
TRBV29-1	TRBJ2-3	TRBD2	-	TGCAGCGTTGAAGGCGCGGGTAGCGGGGGGGGTAGGTCCCCAGATACGCAGTATTTT	CSVEGAGSGGGRSPDTQYF
TRBV5-1	TRBJ1-1	TRBD1	once	TGCGCCAGCAGCTTGGAGGGGGCCATCACTGAAGCTTTCTTT	CASSLEGAITEAFF
TRBV30	TRBJ1-1	-	-	TGTGCCTGGAGTCTAGGGCAGGGGAGCACTGAAGCTTTCTTT	CAWSLGQGSTEAFF
TRBV2	TRBJ2-3	-	once	TGTGCCAGCAGTGTCACGCCTTGGCCCACGGGAGATACGCAGTATTTT	CASSVTPWPTGDTQYF
TRBV18	TRBJ1-1	-	-	TGTGCCAGCTCCATAGAAGAGAACACTGAAGCTTTCTTT	CASSIEENTEAFF
TRBV6-6	TRBJ2-7	TRBD1	-	TGTGCCAGCAGACGAGGGGGCAATACACCCTACGAGCAGTACTTC	CASRRGGNTPYEQYF
TRBV11-2	TRBJ2-7	-	-	TGTGCCAGCACCGAGACCTACGAGCAGTACTTC	CASTETYEQYF
TRBV19	TRBJ2-1	TRBD2	-	TGTGCCAGTAGTATACCCCAGGGACTAGCGGATGAGCAGTTCTTC	CASSIPQGLADEQFF
TRBV18	TRBJ2-7	-	-	TGTGCCAGCTCACCACGCTACGACTACGAGCAGTACTTC	CASSPRYDYEQYF
TRBV5-8	TRBJ1-4	TRBD1	-	TGTGCCAGCAGCCCTGGGACAGGACTTAATGAAAAACTGTTTTTT	CASSPGTGLNEKLFF
TRBV6-1	TRBJ1-5	-	-	TGTGCCAGCAGTCACTTCACTGGCAATCAGCCCCAGCATTTT	CASSHFTGNQPQHF
TRBV30	TRBJ1-3	-	-	TGTGCCTGGAGACTCATCCCCGGGAGAAACACCATATATTTT	CAWRLIPGRNTIYF
TRBV28	TRBJ1-2	-	-	TGTGCCAGCAGTCTTGTTGGGGCCGTCGCTCCCTTCGATGGCTACACCTTC	CASSLVGAVAPFDGYTF
TRBV7-9	TRBJ2-2	TRBD1	-	TGTGCCAGCAGCCCCCAAAGGTTCGGACAGGGGCTTAGGGAGCTGTTTTTT	CASSPQRFGQGLRELFF
TRBV19	TRBJ2-3	-	-	TGTGCCAGTAGCCCCCGGGGAGCCCCCACAGATACGCAGTATTTT	CASSPRGAPTDTQYF
TRBV9	TRBJ1-5	TRBD1	-	TGTGCCAGCAGCCTCGGGACAGGTGGCAATCAGCCCCAGCATTTT	CASSLGTGGNQPQHF
TRBV7-3	TRBJ2-5	TRBD2	-	TGTGCCAGCAGCCAAGCGGGGGGGCAAGAGACCCAGTACTTC	CASSQAGGQETQYF
TRBV9	TRBJ2-1	TRBD2	once	TGTGCCAGCAGCGCCCGATCTAGCGGCGGTTCCTACAATGAGCAGTTCTTC	CASSARSSGGSYNEQFF
TRBV7-2	TRBJ2-7	TRBD2	-	TGTGCCAGCAGCCCCCGGACTAGCGGGCGGCCCGAGCAGTACTTC	CASSPRTSGRPEQYF
TRBV18	TRBJ1-2	-	few	TGTGCCAGCTCACCAAGCGGACAGAAGGGCTATGGCTACACCTTC	CASSPSGQKGYGYTF
TRBV9	TRBJ2-4	TRBD2	-	TGTGCCAGCAGCCAGGAGATAGCGGGAGGGCCAAACATTCAGTACTTC	CASSQEIAGGPNIQYF
TRBV5-5	TRBJ2-7	TRBD1	-	TGTGCCAGCAGCCTGTTCCCCCCGGGGACAGGTGGAGACGGCGGTTACGAGCAGTACTTC	CASSLFPPGTGGDGGYEQYF
TRBV7-8	TRBJ2-3	-	-	TGTGCCAGCACCCCCCTCTACCACAGCACAGATACGCAGTATTTT	CASTPLYHSTDTQYF
TRBV4-1	TRBJ1-1	-	-	TGCGCCAGCACCCTCGCGGGGGGGACTGAAGCTTTCTTT	CASTLAGGTEAFF
TRBV30	TRBJ1-2	-	-	TGTGCCTGGAGTCGCCAGATCCATGGCTACACCTTC	CAWSRQIHGYTF
TRBV9	TRBJ1-3	-	-	TGTGCCAGCAGCGTAGCTACGGGAAACACCATATATTTT	CASSVATGNTIYF
TRBV9	TRBJ1-4	TRBD1	-	TGTGCCAGCAGCGTAGACGGAGGGGGCGCAGCTCGAAAACTGTTTTTT	CASSVDGGGAARKLFF
TRBV15	TRBJ2-3	-	-	TGTGCCACCAGCAGAGACACTGTTGCGACGGGTACGCAGTATTTT	CATSRDTVATGTQYF
TRBV6-6	TRBJ2-7	-	-	TGTGCCAGCCATCTCGGCGGCCCCGGAAGCTACGAGCAGTACTTC	CASHLGGPGSYEQYF
TRBV19	TRBJ1-5	-	-	TGTGCCAGTAGTGTTTCCCACAGGGTTGGGGGCAATCAGCCCCAGCATTTT	CASSVSHRVGGNQPQHF
TRBV10-3	TRBJ1-2	TRBD1	-	TGTGCCATCTCCCGGGACAGCAACTATGGCTACACCTTC	CAISRDSNYGYTF
TRBV7-9	TRBJ2-1	TRBD1	-	TGTGCCAGCAGCTCGCCCAATGGAGGGACAGGGAATGACAATGAGCAGTTCTTC	CASSSPNGGTGNDNEQFF
TRBV2	TRBJ1-4	TRBD1	-	TGTGCCAGCAAAAAGGACAGGGAAAATGAAAAACTGTTTTTT	CASKKDRENEKLFF
TRBV6-1	TRBJ2-7	-	-	TGTGCCAGCACTCGCAGGTCCTACGAGCAGTACTTC	CASTRRSYEQYF
TRBV6-4	TRBJ2-2	TRBD2	-	TGTGCCAGCAGTGATAACGCGGGAGAGGGTTCCGGGGAGCTGTTTTTT	CASSDNAGEGSGELFF
TRBV5-5	TRBJ1-1	TRBD1	-	TGTGCCAGCAGCTTGGTTAGGCAGGGGGCCACTGAAGCTTTCTTT	CASSLVRQGATEAFF
TRBV25-1	TRBJ1-4	-	-	TGTGCCAGCAGGGACATCTACTCTAATGAAAAACTGTTTTTT	CASRDIYSNEKLFF
TRBV10-2	TRBJ1-5	-	-	TGCGCCAGCAGTCCCCGCTCGCAGGGTAGCAATCAGCCCCAGCATTTT	CASSPRSQGSNQPQHF
TRBV4-1	TRBJ1-4	TRBD1	-	TGCGCCAGCAGCCAGCTGACAGGGTGGGAAAAACTGTTTTTT	CASSQLTGWEKLFF
TRBV6-1	TRBJ2-2	TRBD1	-	TGTGCCAGCAGTGAACGGGCAGGGGGAATCGGGGAGCTGTTTTTT	CASSERAGGIGELFF
TRBV19	TRBJ2-5	TRBD1	-	TGTGCCAGTAGTGAGGGACAGGGTGCGCGGGAGACCCAGTACTTC	CASSEGQGARETQYF
TRBV6-1	TRBJ2-7	-	-	TGTGCCAGCAGTGCCAAGACAGGCCCCTACGAGCAGTACTTC	CASSAKTGPYEQYF
TRBV5-1	TRBJ2-1	-	-	TGCGCCAGCAGCTTGGGGGGCGGGGGCAACAATGAGCAGTTCTTC	CASSLGGGGNNEQFF
TRBV5-1	TRBJ2-1	-	-	TGCGCCAGCAGCCCCGAGGCGGGACGGAAATACAATGAGCAGTTCTTC	CASSPEAGRKYNEQFF
TRBV6-1	TRBJ1-2	-	-	TGTGCCAGCAGTGAGCCGGGGAGGGAGTATGGCTACACCTTC	CASSEPGREYGYTF
TRBV19	TRBJ2-5	TRBD1	-	TGTGCCAGTAGTACGGGGACAGGGTCGGCGGAGACCCAGTACTTC	CASSTGTGSAETQYF
TRBV29-1	TRBJ2-2	-	-	TGCAGCGCAAGCGTCACCGGGGAGCTGTTTTTT	CSASVTGELFF
TRBV7-2	TRBJ1-1	-	-	TGTGCCAGCAGCCCGCAAATTACTAGGGAGGCTTTCTTT	CASSPQITREAFF